The rows below give T cell receptor beta chains drawn from one sample of a study of OX40 agonist ivuxolimab in advanced cancers. Sequencing was performed with immunoSEQ multiplex PCR; in TCRdb, only in-frame clones are kept and a portion is missing. The table includes around 51,000 clones, over 65% detected once. Sequenced here: CD4+ or CD8+ T cells sorted from blood, sampled in a trial of the OX40 agonist ivuxolimab. These TCRs come from an adult with an advanced solid tumor such as melanoma, head and neck, liver or kidney cancer. CDR3s include the opening cysteine and the closing phenylalanine or tryptophan. A D gene is named only where the DNA matches it firmly. A row's size may be missing; if present it is once, few, many or a size class.

DNA	CDR3	J	D	size	V
TGTGCCAGCAGCTTAGGCCCGGGTAATCAGCCCCAGCATTTT	CASSLGPGNQPQHF	TRBJ1-5	NA	NA	TRBV7-6
TGTGCCAGTAGTATAGGAAACAATCAAGAGACCCAGTACTTC	CASSIGNNQETQYF	TRBJ2-5	NA	few	TRBV19
TGTGCCAGCGGGGAGTTGAGCTCCTACGAGCAGTACTTC	CASGELSSYEQYF	TRBJ2-7	NA	NA	TRBV6-1
TGCGCCAGCAGTCGAAGGGGGGAGCAGCCCCAGCATTTT	CASSRRGEQPQHF	TRBJ1-5	NA	NA	TRBV5-1
TGTGCTAGTGGTAAAACCGGGACAAAGAACACCGGGGAGCTGTTTTTT	CASGKTGTKNTGELFF	TRBJ2-2	NA	few	TRBV12-5
TGTGCCAGTAGTATAGCTTGGCGGAACACAGATACGCAGTATTTT	CASSIAWRNTDTQYF	TRBJ2-3	NA	NA	TRBV19
TGTGCCAGTAGTTTTCGACCCTCGGGAGGTGAAAAACTGTTTTTT	CASSFRPSGGEKLFF	TRBJ1-4	NA	NA	TRBV19
TGTGCCAGCAGAGCAGGACTCACGGAGAAAACAGATACGCAGTATTTT	CASRAGLTEKTDTQYF	TRBJ2-3	NA	NA	TRBV5-4
TGTGCCAGCAGCTCCCGAGACATAGGGGTGTTTGGCTACACCTTC	CASSSRDIGVFGYTF	TRBJ1-2	NA	few	TRBV9
TGTGCCAGCAGCGGCCGTCTAGCGGGCGACCCCTACGGGCAGTACTTC	CASSGRLAGDPYGQYF	TRBJ2-7	TRBD2	NA	TRBV14